This T cell receptor beta chain was recovered during a study of CD8 T cells in Susac syndrome. This CDR3 has 15 residues. Germline CDR1 DFQATT, CDR2 SNEGSKA (reference sequence). Losses at the gene ends were 2 bases for V and 8 bases for J; bases not matched to a gene: 11. RNA, at about 0.45 to 1 ug, was reverse transcribed with random hexamers. TCRdb used MiXCR to reprocess the immunoSEQ multiplex PCR reads, holding one entry per CDR3 protein. The table includes approximately 190,000 distinct CDR3 sequences, 90% to 95% detected once. Specimen: CD4+ T cells from PBMCs. This receptor was taken from a human donor with Susac syndrome. V gene TRBV20-1 combines with J gene TRBJ1-2, with 10 nucleotides matching TRBD1. CDR3 DNA: TGCAGTGCTAGATATCCGGGACAGGGGTTGGGGGGCTACACCTTC. As protein: CSARYPGQGLGGYTF.